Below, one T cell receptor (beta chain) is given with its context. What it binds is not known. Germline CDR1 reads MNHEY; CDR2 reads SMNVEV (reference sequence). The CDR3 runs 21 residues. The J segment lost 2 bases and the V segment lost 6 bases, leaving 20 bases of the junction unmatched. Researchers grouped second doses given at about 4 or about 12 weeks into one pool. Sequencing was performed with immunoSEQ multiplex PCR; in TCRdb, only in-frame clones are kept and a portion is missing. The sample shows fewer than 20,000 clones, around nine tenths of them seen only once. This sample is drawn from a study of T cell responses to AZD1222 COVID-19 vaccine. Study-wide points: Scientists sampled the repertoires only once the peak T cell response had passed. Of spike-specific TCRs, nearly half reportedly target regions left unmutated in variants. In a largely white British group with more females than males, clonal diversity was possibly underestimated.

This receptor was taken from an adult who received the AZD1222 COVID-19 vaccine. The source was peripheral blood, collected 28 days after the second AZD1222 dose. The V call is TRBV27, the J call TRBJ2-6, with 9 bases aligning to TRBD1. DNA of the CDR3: TGTGCCAGCAGCACACTAACCACCACAGGGGGCGCAAAAACTGGGGCCAACGTCCTGACTTTC. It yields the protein CASSTLTTTGGAKTGANVLTF.